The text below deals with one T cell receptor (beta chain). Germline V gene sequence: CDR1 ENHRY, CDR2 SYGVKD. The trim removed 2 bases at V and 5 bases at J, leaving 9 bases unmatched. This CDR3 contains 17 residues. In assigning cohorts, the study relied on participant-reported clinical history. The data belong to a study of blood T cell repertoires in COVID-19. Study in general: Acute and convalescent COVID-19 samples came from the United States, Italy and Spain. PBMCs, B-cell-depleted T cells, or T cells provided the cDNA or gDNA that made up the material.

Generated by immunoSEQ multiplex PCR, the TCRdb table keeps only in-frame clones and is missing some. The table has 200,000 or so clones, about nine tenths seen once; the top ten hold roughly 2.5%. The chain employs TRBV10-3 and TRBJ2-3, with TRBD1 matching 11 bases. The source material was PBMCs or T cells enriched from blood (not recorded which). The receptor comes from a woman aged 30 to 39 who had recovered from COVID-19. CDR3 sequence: CAISERWTGGREDTQYF. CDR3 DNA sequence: TGTGCCATCAGTGAGCGATGGACAGGGGGCAGGGAAGATACGCAGTATTTT.